This T cell receptor (beta chain) was obtained from a study of T cells in tuberculosis listed by TCRdb under 2018. Turning to the overall study: The study combined CD1B tetramers and high-throughput TCR immunosequencing to characterize T cells specific for the mycobacterial lipid antigen glucose monomycolate (GMM). IGRA-negative adolescents, IGRA-positive adolescents with latent tuberculosis and adults with active tuberculosis, more than 9 per group, were compared in a South African clinical cohort.

Beyond this particular receptor, the publication reports: Clinical samples were chosen by availability of cryopreserved specimens, and active tuberculosis cases were adults while controls were adolescents. Compared with IGRA-negative controls, TCR-alpha repertoires from active tuberculosis had smaller mean NN-distances to GMM-specific TCRs, which suggests that these TCRs underwent clonal expansion. Using GEM motif frequencies, a classifier achieved under 75% accuracy, whereas a classifier built on the diverse GMM-specific repertoire got to approximately 88% accuracy (AUROC more than 0.85). Smaller NN-distances were partly driven by shorter CDR3-alpha lengths in active tuberculosis patients, and statistical significance was not reached for the TCR-beta difference.

At study entry, adolescents were screened for latent tuberculosis infection by tuberculin skin test and QuantiFERON-TB GOLD In-Tube IGRA. Immunosequencing was performed on unsorted cryopreserved PBMC and covered 100,000 or so T cells per clinical donor on average. Eleven high schools in the Worcester region of the Western Cape, South Africa, served as enrollment sites for adolescents aged 12 to 18 years. Approximately ten adolescents infected with M. tuberculosis and roughly 10 uninfected adolescents were chosen and matched for age and sex. PBMC from adolescents were isolated by density centrifugation from freshly drawn heparinized blood and were then cryopreserved. TCR libraries were generated with the immunoSEQ multiplex PCR assay, using TCR-beta and/or TCR-alpha/delta assays for each sample. The Illumina high-throughput platform was used to sequence the amplified TCR libraries. As for how the authors treated the data: Clustering and dimensionality reduction were performed using pairwise TCRdist distances among GMM-specific receptors from ex vivo sorted or in vitro expanded T cells. Each clinical repertoire was assigned a mean NN-distance score, defined as the average TCRdist to the nearest 10% of tetramer-positive reference sequences. To compute GEM TCR motif frequency, the fraction of unique TCRs matching known GEM sequences by V/J usage and CDR3 length was calculated. Linear discriminant analysis with leave-one-out cross-validation, implemented in scikit-learn, was used to classify active tuberculosis. The immuneACCESS repertoire file appears here via TCRdb, limited to in-frame rearrangements. These files lack a portion of the clones; in checked studies, under half of the deficit traces to unresolved V genes, and the cause of the others is not known. The V and J calls and clone size come from that table; D and trimming were worked out from the DNA. In this sample the table shows 25,000 to 30,000 clones, around 90% of which occur a single time. Approximately 5.9% of the sample goes to the ten largest clones.

Of note for this clone: The clone's antigen remains unknown. It has no much larger one-base neighbor in the sample; base qualities were not kept.

This sequence originates from a donor under 30 with latent tuberculosis or without tuberculosis infection. Sequences were obtained from PBMCs.

At the DNA level, the sequence is TGCGCCAGCAGCAGGGGCCAAGAGACCCAGTACTTC. The encoded protein is CASSRGQETQYF. The chain is encoded by TRBV5-1 joined to TRBJ2-5; 5 matching bases give a weak D call of TRBD1. Inclusive of the bounding cysteine and phenylalanine, the CDR3 is 12 residues long. The kept DNA is CDR3 alone, 36 bases in frame from the first base. The CDR1 and CDR2 encoded by the germline V gene are SGHRS and YFSETQ. Deletion took 4 bases off V and 1 base off J, with a span of 5 bases between the germline ends.